Listed below are T cell receptor beta chains from one sample, sequenced in a study of response to subunit inactivated influenza vaccine. MiXCR was run by TCRdb on the RT-PCR reads, yielding one entry per CDR3 protein. The sample consists of fewer than 250,000 distinct CDR3 sequences, approximately 14% of them appearing once. This sample comprised CD8+ T cells sorted from PBMCs, obtained around 5 days after vaccination. The receptor source for this set is a middle-aged man who received an inactivated influenza vaccine. CDR3s include the opening cysteine and the closing phenylalanine or tryptophan. A D gene is named only where the DNA matches it firmly. Some rows mark clone size as missing; the rest say once, few, many or name a class of expanded clone.

j_gene	d_gene	abundance	v_gene	CDR3aa	CDR3nt
TRBJ2-3	TRBD2	few	TRBV7-9	CASSLLTAGGTDTQYF	TGTGCCAGCAGCCTGCTGACGGCGGGAGGCACAGATACGCAGTATTTT
TRBJ1-1	NA	few	TRBV6-2/TRBV6-3	CASSYGETEAFF	TGTGCCAGCAGTTACGGGGAAACTGAAGCTTTCTTT
TRBJ2-7	TRBD2	few	TRBV13	CASSFQGTSASYEQYF	TGTGCCAGCAGCTTCCAAGGGACTAGCGCGAGCTACGAGCAGTACTTC
TRBJ2-2	NA	NA	TRBV7-3	CASSLTGVRTGELFF	TGTGCCAGCAGCTTAACAGGGGTTAGAACCGGGGAGCTGTTTTTT
TRBJ2-7	TRBD2	few	TRBV27	CASSPGTSGYYEQYF	TGTGCCAGCAGTCCAGGGACTAGCGGATATTACGAGCAGTACTTC
TRBJ2-7	TRBD2	few	TRBV3-1	CASSQDLGTSGRGYEQYF	TGTGCCAGCAGCCAAGATCTAGGGACTAGCGGGAGGGGATACGAGCAGTACTTC
TRBJ1-5	NA	few	TRBV27	CASRNRESANQPQHF	TGTGCCAGCAGGAACAGGGAATCGGCGAATCAGCCCCAGCATTTT
TRBJ2-6	TRBD2	NA	TRBV11-1	CASSTNSPTAGGTTGANVLTF	TGTGCCAGCAGCACCAATAGCCCGACCGCGGGAGGTACAACTGGGGCCAACGTCCTGACTTTC
TRBJ1-1	NA	few	TRBV29-1	CSVEGGNLNTEAFF	TGCAGCGTTGAGGGCGGCAATCTGAACACTGAAGCTTTCTTT
TRBJ2-1	TRBD1	few	TRBV6-5	CASKVTSDRVDSSYNEQFF	TGTGCCAGCAAAGTTACCAGTGACAGGGTAGACAGCTCCTACAATGAGCAGTTCTTC
TRBJ2-5	NA	NA	TRBV12-3/TRBV12-4	CASSPRFRQETQYF	TGTGCCAGCAGTCCGAGGTTCCGACAAGAGACCCAGTACTTC
TRBJ2-1	TRBD2	few	TRBV20-1	CSARRLAGYNEQFF	TGCAGTGCTAGAAGGCTAGCGGGCTACAATGAGCAGTTCTTC
TRBJ2-1	NA	few	TRBV2	CASSDGGYHYNEQFF	TGTGCCAGCAGTGATGGGGGATATCACTACAATGAGCAGTTCTTC
TRBJ2-7	TRBD2	NA	TRBV10-3	CAIKRGYEQYF	TGTGCCATCAAGCGGGGTTACGAGCAGTACTTC
TRBJ2-1	TRBD2	few	TRBV7-9	CASSLTSGSDGEQFF	TGTGCCAGCAGCTTGACTAGCGGGAGTGATGGTGAGCAGTTCTTC
TRBJ2-7	TRBD2	NA	TRBV5-1	CASSPGTSGYQSYEQYF	TGCGCCAGCAGCCCCGGGACTAGCGGTTACCAAAGCTACGAGCAGTACTTC
TRBJ2-1	TRBD2	NA	TRBV12-3/TRBV12-4	CASSLGSLGGGPGYNEQFF	TGTGCCAGCAGTTTAGGATCCCTCGGCGGGGGACCGGGGTACAATGAGCAGTTCTTC
TRBJ2-7	NA	NA	TRBV5-1	CASSLAPSDGAYEQYF	TGCGCCAGCAGCTTGGCCCCCTCTGACGGTGCCTACGAGCAGTACTTC
TRBJ2-3	TRBD2	few	TRBV11-1	CASNPSGVFTDTQYF	TGTGCCAGCAACCCTAGCGGGGTCTTTACAGATACGCAGTATTTT
TRBJ2-2	NA	NA	TRBV6-2/TRBV6-3	CASSYSRGELFF	TGTGCCAGCAGTTACTCGAGGGGGGAGCTGTTTTTT
TRBJ2-7	NA	few	TRBV25-1	CASSEWATEEQYF	TGTGCCAGCAGTGAATGGGCGACAGAGGAGCAGTACTTC
TRBJ2-5	TRBD1	NA	TRBV5-1	CASSPRPGQGETQYF	TGCGCCAGCAGCCCTAGACCGGGACAGGGGGAGACCCAGTACTTC
TRBJ1-1	NA	few	TRBV14	CASSQDVGVWTEAFF	TGTGCCAGCAGCCAAGATGTGGGGGTCTGGACTGAAGCTTTCTTT
TRBJ2-3	TRBD1	many	TRBV9	CASSSNRGPSTDTQYF	TGTGCCAGCAGCTCCAACAGGGGGCCCAGCACAGATACGCAGTATTTT
TRBJ2-2	NA	NA	TRBV9	CASSGSTGMRTGELFF	TGTGCCAGCAGCGGATCAACAGGGATGAGGACCGGGGAGCTGTTTTTT
TRBJ2-3	NA	many	TRBV9	CASSVQAASTDTQYF	TGTGCCAGCAGCGTTCAGGCAGCTAGCACAGATACGCAGTATTTT
TRBJ1-6	NA	NA	TRBV27	CASGGNSPLHF	TGTGCCAGCGGCGGAAATTCACCCCTCCACTTT
TRBJ2-3	NA	once	TRBV3-1	CATTQDRGPGDTQYF	TGTGCCACCACCCAAGATAGGGGCCCGGGTGATACGCAGTATTTT
TRBJ2-2	TRBD1	few	TRBV4-1	CASSHRDRGLGELFF	TGCGCCAGCAGCCACAGGGACAGGGGGCTCGGGGAGCTGTTTTTT
TRBJ2-1	TRBD1	NA	TRBV7-6	CASSRETTGNNEQFF	TGTGCCAGCAGCCGAGAGACGACAGGGAATAATGAGCAGTTCTTC
TRBJ2-7	NA	NA	TRBV7-9	CASSPTPVDPRADEQYF	TGTGCCAGCAGCCCTACCCCCGTTGACCCCAGGGCTGACGAGCAGTACTTC
TRBJ2-5	NA	few	TRBV20-1	CSARDGSGVRQETQYF	TGCAGTGCTAGAGATGGATCCGGGGTCAGGCAAGAGACCCAGTACTTC
TRBJ2-1	NA	once	TRBV4-3	CASSQDYRVREHSYNEQFF	TGCGCCAGCAGCCAAGATTACAGGGTGCGGGAACACTCCTACAATGAGCAGTTCTTC
TRBJ2-2	NA	NA	TRBV4-3	CASSQDPSPGELFF	TGCGCCAGCAGCCAAGATCCCTCTCCCGGGGAGCTGTTTTTT
TRBJ2-1	NA	many	TRBV21-1	CASSKVVSGRARGEQFF	TGTGCCAGCAGCAAAGTGGTTAGCGGGAGGGCCCGGGGTGAGCAGTTCTTC
TRBJ1-1	NA	NA	TRBV6-4	CASSRRENTEAFF	TGTGCCAGCAGCCGACGGGAGAACACTGAAGCTTTCTTT
TRBJ2-3	TRBD2	NA	TRBV30	CAWTVGSGASTDTQYF	TGTGCCTGGACCGTAGGTAGCGGGGCCTCCACAGATACGCAGTATTTT
TRBJ2-1	NA	NA	TRBV2	CASREGTYYNEQFF	TGTGCCAGCAGGGAGGGAACTTACTACAATGAGCAGTTCTTC
TRBJ2-5	TRBD2	NA	TRBV11-1	CASSLADIGGGEVSEGQYF	TGTGCCAGCAGCTTAGCGGACATCGGGGGGGGCGAAGTGTCGGAGGGCCAGTACTTC
TRBJ2-3	NA	many	TRBV7-8	CASEEGETDTQYF	TGTGCCAGTGAGGAGGGGGAAACAGATACGCAGTATTTT
TRBJ2-5	NA	few	TRBV12-3/TRBV12-4	CASRPEEGWETQYF	TGTGCCAGCAGGCCGGAGGAGGGCTGGGAGACCCAGTACTTC
TRBJ2-1	NA	many	TRBV12-3/TRBV12-4	CASSSWSYNEQFF	TGTGCCAGCAGTTCATGGTCCTACAATGAGCAGTTCTTC
TRBJ2-7	NA	few	TRBV11-2	CASSLMAFRGHEQYF	TGTGCCAGCAGCTTAATGGCCTTTAGGGGCCACGAGCAGTACTTC
TRBJ2-1	NA	many	TRBV6-2/TRBV6-3	CASSYTSGVGYNEQFF	TGTGCCAGCAGTTACACGTCCGGGGTGGGGTACAATGAGCAGTTCTTC
TRBJ2-3	TRBD2	NA	TRBV20-1	CSAPPWAGGRTDTQYF	TGCAGTGCCCCCCCGTGGGCGGGGGGCCGCACAGATACGCAGTATTTT
TRBJ2-1	TRBD2	few	TRBV4-1	CASSHIAGDYNEQFF	TGCGCCAGCAGCCACATAGCGGGGGATTACAATGAGCAGTTCTTC
TRBJ2-1	TRBD2	NA	TRBV4-3	CASSQVQRLAGANEQFF	TGCGCCAGCAGCCAGGTTCAGAGACTAGCGGGAGCCAATGAGCAGTTCTTC
TRBJ2-1	TRBD2	NA	TRBV7-6	CASSSLPGGYNEQFF	TGTGCCAGCAGCTCCCTCCCGGGGGGCTACAATGAGCAGTTCTTC